A single sample gave rise to the 14 T cell receptor beta chains below, sequenced in a study of early T cells in non-severe SARS-CoV-2 infection. TCRdb processed the 5' RACE reads anew with MiXCR; each CDR3 protein has one entry. This table has about 55,000 distinct CDR3 sequences, around 13% appearing once. The sample consisted of whole blood, taken at baseline. The receptors come from an adult who was a healthcare worker with PCR-confirmed SARS-CoV-2 infection or an uninfected control (not recorded which).

This clonotype was found many times. V and J are TRBV28 and TRBJ2-7; TRBD2 is a possible D gene (5 bases). The germline gives CDR1 MDHEN, CDR2 SYDVKM. CDR3 length: 12 residues. The V end lost 3 bases, the J end lost 9 bases, and 12 bases lay between the germline ends. Here the CDR3 DNA reads TGTGCCAGCAGTTTCGGGGTACTGGGGCAGTACTTC. Translated, it gives CASSFGVLGQYF.

This clonotype showed up just a few times. The chain links TRBV12-3 or TRBV12-4 to TRBJ1-1; D is unresolved. The V gene lost 9 bases and the J gene lost 1 base, with 15 bases spanning the gap. This CDR3 region has 14 residues. CDR3: CASRGGARNTEAFF. CDR3 coding DNA: TGTGCCAGTCGTGGAGGAGCCAGGAACACTGAAGCTTTCTTT.

This clonotype was detected many times. The V and J genes are TRBV7-8 and TRBJ1-1; D may be TRBD1 (5 bases). V shed 2 bases and J shed 6 bases, with 10 bases lying between them. Germline-derived CDR1 and CDR2 are SGHVS and FQNEAQ. The CDR3 runs 13 residues. Here the CDR3 reads CASSLREGAEAFF. CDR3 sequence (DNA): TGTGCCAGCAGCTTAAGGGAAGGGGCTGAAGCTTTCTTT.

The rearrangement links TRBV19 to TRBJ2-1; 11 bases agree with TRBD2. V lost 5 bases and J lost 1; bases outside the gene matches: 7. CDR3 size: 17 residues. CDR1 LNHDA and CDR2 SQIVND come from the germline V gene (reference sequence). CDR3 loop: CASSPKGLAASYNEQFF. The CDR3, as DNA: TGTGCCAGTAGTCCCAAGGGACTAGCGGCTTCCTACAATGAGCAGTTCTTC.

This clonotype has a handful of counts. The rearrangement joins TRBV11-3 to TRBJ2-1; the D gene is possibly TRBD2 (5 bases). Per the germline V gene, CDR1 is SGHNT and CDR2 is YENEEA. The CDR3 has 14 amino acids. Deletions cut 2 bases from V and 6 bases from J, with 11 bases between. CDR3 in DNA: TGTGCCAGCAGCTTAATGGCGGACTCCAATGAGCAGTTCTTC. Protein sequence: CASSLMADSNEQFF. The whole variable domain, filled in from reference TRBV11-3 and TRBJ2-1, reads EAGVVQSPRYKIIEKKQPVAFWCNPISGHNTLYWYLQNLGQGPELLIRYENEEAVDDSQLPKDRFSAERLKGVDSTLKIQPAELGDSAVYLCASSLMADSNEQFFGPGTRLTVL.

This clonotype was picked up many times. This chain joins TRBV20-1 and TRBJ1-1; D ambiguous. Germline V gives CDR1 DFQATT, CDR2 SNEGSKA (reference sequence). This CDR3 is built from 15 residues. Trimming stripped 3 bases from V and 0 bases from J, with 14 bases between. The CDR3: CSASPWANMNTEAFF. In DNA form, the CDR3 reads TGCAGTGCTAGTCCCTGGGCCAACATGAACACTGAAGCTTTCTTT.

The genes are TRBV6-5 and TRBJ1-4; maybe TRBD1 (5 bases). V shed 11 bases and J shed 1 base, with 17 bases lying between them. The germline V gene encodes CDR1 MNHEY and CDR2 SVGAGI. The length of the CDR3 is 15 residues. In nucleotides, the CDR3 is TGTGCCTGCGCCCGAGATAGGGGAACTAATGAAAAACTGTTTTTT. Amino acid sequence: CACARDRGTNEKLFF.

This clonotype has a count of ten or more. This chain uses TRBV9 with TRBJ2-3; 9 nucleotides align to TRBD2. Germline lookup yields CDR1 SGDLS and CDR2 YYNGEE. The CDR3 runs 17 residues. V lost 0 bases and J lost 3; bases outside the gene matches: 8. The CDR3 loop reads CASSVGASGDGTDTQYF. The DNA for the CDR3 is TGTGCCAGCAGCGTAGGGGCTAGCGGGGATGGAACAGATACGCAGTATTTT. The entire variable domain, with the rest obtained from reference TRBV9 and TRBJ2-3, is as follows: DSGVTQTPKHLITATGQRVTLRCSPRSGDLSVYWYQQSLDQGLQFLIQYYNGEERAKGNILERFSAQQFPDLHSELNLSSLELGDSALYFCASSVGASGDGTDTQYFGPGTRLTVL.

This chain connects TRBV7-9 to TRBJ2-4, with TRBD1 matching 7 bases. V was clipped by 5 bases and J by 0 bases; unmatched bases: 13. In germline, CDR1 is SEHNR, CDR2 FQNEAQ (reference sequence). The CDR3 sequence is 18 residues long. The CDR3 reads CASSPAGQGVIAKNIQYF. DNA of the CDR3: TGTGCCAGCAGCCCCGCCGGCCAGGGGGTAATAGCCAAAAACATTCAGTACTTC.

This clonotype came up many times. The chain recombines TRBV20-1 with TRBJ1-1; no definite D call. Trimming removed 0 bases at V and 3 bases at J, with 11 bases between. From germline, CDR1 is DFQATT and CDR2 SNEGSKA (reference sequence). This CDR3 spans 14 amino acids. The CDR3 sequence is CSARDRVVYTEAFF. The CDR3 coding sequence is TGCAGTGCTAGAGATCGTGTGGTTTACACTGAAGCTTTCTTT.

This clonotype appeared a few times. The chain joins TRBV19 to TRBJ2-1, with D maybe TRBD2 (5 bases). The CDR3 totals 15 residues. V was shortened by 0 bases and J by 6 bases, with 12 bases between the two germline ends. CDR1 and CDR2 (germline): LNHDA, SQIVND (reference sequence). CDR3 sequence: CASSIDDSVVNEQFF. Here the CDR3 DNA reads TGTGCCAGTAGTATAGATGATAGCGTCGTCAATGAGCAGTTCTTC.

CDR3 region: CASRSDKVGYEQYF. CDR3 nucleotide sequence: TGCGCCAGCAGATCCGACAAGGTGGGGTACGAGCAGTACTTC. This chain joins TRBV5-1 and TRBJ2-7; D unclear. CDR3 length equals 14 residues. Per germline, CDR1 SGHRS and CDR2 YFSETQ. Trimming removed 5 bases at V and 4 bases at J, with 16 bases between. The full variable domain, completed using reference TRBV5-1 and TRBJ2-7, is KAGVTQTPRYLIKTRGQQVTLSCSPISGHRSVSWYQQTPGQGLQFLFEYFSETQRNKGNFPGRFSGRQFSNSRSEMNVSTLELGDSALYLCASRSDKVGYEQYFGPGTRLTVT.

This chain joins TRBV20-1 and TRBJ2-5, with TRBD2 as a possible D gene (6 bases). V was shortened by 3 bases and J by 2 bases, with 10 bases between the two germline ends. CDR1 and CDR2 (germline): DFQATT, SNEGSKA (reference sequence). This CDR3 has 13 residues. In nucleotides, the CDR3 is TGCAGTGCTAGGGAGGGAAGTCAAGAGACCCAGTACTTC. Protein sequence: CSAREGSQETQYF.

This clonotype showed up many times. The chain has TRBV7-9 and TRBJ1-2, with 7 bases aligning to TRBD1. V shed 4 bases and J 8 bases; nucleotides not matched to a gene: 7. The germline gives CDR1 SEHNR, CDR2 FQNEAQ (reference sequence). The CDR3 covers 13 residues. CDR3 bases: TGTGCCAGCAGCTCTTGGCGGGACAGAGGCTACACCTTC. Protein sequence: CASSSWRDRGYTF.